Listed below are T cell receptor beta chains from one sample, sequenced in a study of T cell responses to AZD1222 COVID-19 vaccine. The method was immunoSEQ multiplex PCR; TCRdb's version includes in-frame clones alone and lacks a portion of them. The data contain around 160,000 clones, 88% of them singletons. The sample here was peripheral blood, taken on day 0 of AZD1222 vaccination. The receptors were gathered from an adult in good health. Each CDR3 is given with its conserved first and last residue. A D gene is named only where the DNA matches it firmly. Clone size is given for some rows only: seen once, a few or many times, or a class if the clone is expanded.

D gene,J gene,clone size,V gene,CDR3 protein,CDR3 DNA
TRBD1,TRBJ1-2,-,TRBV12-3/TRBV12-4,CATRGGDYGYTF,TGTGCCACCCGAGGGGGCGACTATGGCTACACCTTC
TRBD1,TRBJ2-2,-,TRBV18,CASSPPTGGNTGELFF,TGTGCCAGCTCACCACCCACAGGGGGGAACACCGGGGAGCTGTTTTTT
TRBD1,TRBJ1-1,-,TRBV2,CASTVQGWSYTEAFF,TGTGCCAGCACCGTACAGGGGTGGTCGTACACTGAAGCTTTCTTT
-,TRBJ1-6,-,TRBV5-1,CASSLALRGPGNSPLHF,TGCGCCAGCAGCTTGGCTCTCAGGGGCCCCGGTAATTCACCCCTCCACTTT
-,TRBJ1-2,-,TRBV9,CASSVQEVGGYTF,TGTGCCAGCAGCGTTCAGGAAGTAGGGGGCTACACCTTC
-,TRBJ1-1,few,TRBV14,CASSLLGVNTEAFF,TGTGCCAGCAGTCTCCTGGGAGTGAACACTGAAGCTTTCTTT
-,TRBJ1-4,-,TRBV19,CASSIAQLNEKLFF,TGTGCCAGTAGTATTGCACAGCTAAATGAAAAACTGTTTTTT
-,TRBJ2-3,-,TRBV6-2/TRBV6-3,CASSYSALTAQYF,TGTGCCAGCAGTTACTCAGCATTGACCGCGCAGTATTTT
-,TRBJ2-5,-,TRBV11-2,CASSLLKGGRVGETQYF,TGTGCCAGCAGCTTATTAAAGGGGGGGAGGGTCGGAGAGACCCAGTACTTC
-,TRBJ1-3,-,TRBV3-1/TRBV3-2,CASSQLSLSGNTIYF,TGTGCCAGCAGCCAACTATCCCTCTCTGGAAACACCATATATTTT
-,TRBJ2-7,-,TRBV19,CARPRSEQYF,TGTGCCAGGCCGCGGAGCGAGCAGTACTTC
-,TRBJ1-2,-,TRBV19,CASSIHNRAPTYGYTF,TGTGCCAGTAGTATACACAACAGGGCGCCCACCTATGGCTACACCTTC
-,TRBJ2-5,-,TRBV11-2,CASTPAETQYF,TGTGCCAGCACCCCAGCAGAGACCCAGTACTTC
-,TRBJ2-5,-,TRBV5-1,CASSLLGTQYF,TGCGCCAGCAGCTTGTTGGGGACCCAGTACTTC
-,TRBJ1-2,-,TRBV27,CASSLGRGGYTF,TGTGCCAGCAGTTTAGGGAGGGGAGGCTACACCTTC
-,TRBJ2-7,once,TRBV11-2,CASSYQFTTGSSSYEQYF,TGTGCCAGCAGCTACCAATTCACGACAGGTTCGAGCTCCTACGAGCAGTACTTC
-,TRBJ1-2,-,TRBV4-1,CASTSSASDNYGYTF,TGCGCCAGCACTTCAAGTGCCAGCGACAACTATGGCTACACCTTC
-,TRBJ1-1,few,TRBV4-1,CASSGAWGNTEAFF,TGCGCCAGCAGCGGAGCTTGGGGGAACACTGAAGCTTTCTTT
-,TRBJ2-1,-,TRBV5-6,CASSLKIYRFNEQFF,TGTGCCAGCAGCTTGAAGATTTACAGATTCAATGAGCAGTTCTTC
-,TRBJ1-2,-,TRBV7-9,CASSLERPNYGYTF,TGTGCCAGCAGCTTAGAAAGGCCTAACTATGGCTACACCTTC
TRBD2,TRBJ2-1,-,TRBV9,CASSTAGDPYNEQFF,TGTGCCAGCAGCACCGCGGGGGACCCCTACAATGAGCAGTTCTTC
-,TRBJ2-5,-,TRBV7-2,CASSSQRAPRETQYF,TGTGCCAGCTCATCACAAAGGGCCCCACGAGAGACCCAGTACTTC
-,TRBJ1-1,-,TRBV9,CASSVSGTQNTEAFF,TGTGCCAGCAGCGTATCCGGGACTCAGAACACTGAAGCTTTCTTT
TRBD2,TRBJ2-7,-,TRBV3-1/TRBV3-2,CASSQDGGDLPFYQQYF,TGTGCCAGCAGCCAAGATGGGGGGGACTTACCCTTCTACCAGCAGTACTTC
-,TRBJ2-5,-,TRBV5-1,CASSATGGTSTQETQYF,TGCGCCAGCAGCGCCACGGGCGGGACCTCCACCCAAGAGACCCAGTACTTC
-,TRBJ1-3,-,TRBV4-2,CASSQDGTAYSGNTIYF,TGTGCCAGCAGCCAAGATGGGACCGCCTACTCTGGAAACACCATATATTTT
TRBD2,TRBJ2-3,-,TRBV11-2,CASSSVPGGGLVDTQYF,TGTGCCAGCAGCTCGGTCCCTGGCGGGGGGCTTGTAGATACGCAGTATTTT